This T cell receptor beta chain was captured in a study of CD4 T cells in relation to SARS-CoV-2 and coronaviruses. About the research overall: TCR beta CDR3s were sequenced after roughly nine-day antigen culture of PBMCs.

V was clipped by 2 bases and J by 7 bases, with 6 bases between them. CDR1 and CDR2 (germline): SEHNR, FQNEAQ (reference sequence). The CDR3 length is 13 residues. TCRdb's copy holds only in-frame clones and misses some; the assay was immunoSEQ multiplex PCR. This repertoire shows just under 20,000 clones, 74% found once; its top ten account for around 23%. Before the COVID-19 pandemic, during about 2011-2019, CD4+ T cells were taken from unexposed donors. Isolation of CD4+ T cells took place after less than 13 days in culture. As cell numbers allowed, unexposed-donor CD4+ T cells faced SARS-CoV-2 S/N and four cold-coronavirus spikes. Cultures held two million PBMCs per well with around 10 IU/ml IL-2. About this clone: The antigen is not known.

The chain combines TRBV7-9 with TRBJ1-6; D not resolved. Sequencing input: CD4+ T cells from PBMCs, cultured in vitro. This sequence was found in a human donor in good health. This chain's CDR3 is CASSLTGNSPLHF. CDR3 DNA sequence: TGTGCCAGCAGCTTAACGGGGAATTCACCCCTCCACTTT.